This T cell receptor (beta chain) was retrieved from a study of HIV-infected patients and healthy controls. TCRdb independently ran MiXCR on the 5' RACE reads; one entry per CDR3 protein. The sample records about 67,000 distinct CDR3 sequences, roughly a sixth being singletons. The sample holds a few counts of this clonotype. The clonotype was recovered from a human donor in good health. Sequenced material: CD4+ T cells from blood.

This CDR3 is CASREKGQRNSPLHF. The CDR3 DNA follows: TGTGCCAGCAGAGAAAAGGGACAGCGAAATTCACCCCTCCACTTT. V gene TRBV6-2 or TRBV6-3 combines with J gene TRBJ1-6; 7 bases map to TRBD1. The CDR3 runs to 15 residues. V dropped 6 bases and J dropped 7; count of bases not matched to a gene: 9. Germline V CDR1 and CDR2: MNHEY, SVGEGT.